The entry below gives a single TCR beta chain sequence along with its context. Antigen unknown. The junction does not match germline at one end; this may be a read error. Time point: longitudinal time-point 1 (baseline). It was blood bank volunteers in Maryland, USA who made up the healthy controls. PBMCs numbering 2 million and stored at -80 C yielded the unsorted libraries. Synthesis of cDNA was accomplished via 5'RACE employing 10-nucleotide random UMIs. MiXCR was run by TCRdb on the 5' RACE reads, yielding one entry per CDR3 protein. The data hold approximately 70,000 distinct CDR3 sequences, with roughly a tenth observed a single time. Germline V gene lookup returns CDR1 ENHRY and CDR2 SYGVKD. This CDR3 is built from 14 residues. The sample belongs to a study of neurological immune-mediated disorders. Overall study findings and caveats: No sharing of CDR3 amino acid sequences was observed among expanded clones across subjects, suggesting private repertoires in all groups.

J is TRBJ2-1 and V is TRBV10-3, with TRBD1 matching over 10 bases. This sequence originates from a man in his thirties or forties in good health. The sample was PBMCs. CDR3 in amino acids: CSIGGTGAPHEQFF. The CDR3 bases are TGTTCCATCGGCGGGACAGGGGCGCCGCATGAGCAGTTCTTC.